The T cell receptor (beta chain) under discussion was sequenced for a study of blood T cell repertoires in COVID-19 (dated by TCRdb to the early 2020s). For context, the study as a whole: Samples covering the acute and convalescent phases of COVID-19 were provided by collaborators in the United States, Italy and Spain. The prospective study material was composed of cDNA or gDNA derived from T cells, B-cell-depleted T cells, or PBMCs. The dataset comprised deeply sampled blood TCRbeta repertoires from subjects exposed to, actively infected with, or recovered from COVID-19. The repertoires were released in a freely available public database intended as a resource for research on the immune response to SARS-CoV-2. Samples were obtained from the ongoing ImmuneRACE study (first 160 participants) and from 1,200 or so subjects provided by 6 global collaborators. Nearly every sample came with metadata listing a de-identified subject ID, COVID-19 status, age in years and sex. Where HLA class I and class II types were available, the types were taken from metadata supplied by the sample provider, not from assay-based typing.

With respect to this clone: The specificity of this receptor is unknown. Nothing much larger sits one base from this clone, and base qualities are not available.

On the study overall, not on this receptor specifically: The amount of clinical and demographic metadata varied by source and participant and was provided uncurated.

V drops 0 bases and J drops 3 bases, leaving 10 bases in between. Looking up the germline V gene yields CDR1 SGHDT and CDR2 YYEEEE. The CDR3 spans 16 residues, from the cysteine through the phenylalanine. Just CDR3 DNA is preserved here, 48 bases in frame from base 1. TCRbeta CDR3 regions were amplified from genomic DNA by means of the immunoSEQ Assay, a bias-controlled multiplex PCR. As for the original processing: Nucleated cell counts per sample were estimated from amplification of reference gene primers within the assay. To quantify the absolute abundance of each unique TCRbeta CDR3 rearrangement, sequence reads were collapsed and filtered. For each sample, productive Simpson clonality was calculated as the square root of Simpson's diversity index over productive rearrangements. Drawn from immuneACCESS, this table holds only the in-frame rearrangements with V and J called that TCRdb kept. Clones are partly lost; checked studies trace under half to an unresolved V gene and leave the rest unexplained. Clonal size and the V and J genes are those of that table, whereas D and trimming came from the DNA. Within this sample are fewer than 55,000 clones, with 84% of them counted one time only. More than 1.5% of the sample is held by the ten biggest clonotypes.

Each collaborating institution followed its own protocols to collect whole blood in K2EDTA tubes. For TCRbeta analysis, collaborators shipped samples as frozen whole blood, isolated PBMCs, or DNA extracted from either of those sample types. This clonotype originated in a man between 50 and 59 years old with acute or convalescent COVID-19. This receptor chain uses TRBV5-6 and TRBJ1-6; TRBD1 might be the D gene, on 6 matching bases. Sequencing used peripheral blood. The CDR3 protein: CASSLDGGLYNSPLHF. The DNA reads TGTGCCAGCAGCTTGGACGGGGGGCTCTATAATTCACCCCTCCACTTT.